This entry describes one TCR beta chain. Its binding antigen is unknown. The record has no base qualities; no much larger clone is one base away. On a MiSeq, deep resolution sequencing aimed for a depth between 1 in 1 million and 1 in 200,000 T cells, with each clonotype covered approximately 10x on average. The immunoSEQ hsTCRB Kit was used to generate TCR beta libraries. The source study handled its data this way. The data were analyzed with ImmunoSEQ Analyzer and ImmunoSEQ Data Assistant, and V, D and J gene assignments followed IMGT definitions. Clonality, with values ranging from 0 to 1, was calculated as one minus the normalized Shannon entropy of productive rearrangement frequencies. Only overrepresented clonotypes making up at least 0.05% of each patient's repertoire were included in the public clonotype analysis. About twelve repertoires from age-matched healthy donors, obtained from immuneACCESS, served as clonality controls. TCRdb stores this immuneACCESS table with in-frame sequences only. Part of the clones is absent; in the studies checked, under half of the shortfall reflects unresolved V genes, and no reason is known for the rest. V and J calls and clone size are given by that table; D and trimming were obtained from the DNA. For this sample the table gives over 130,000 clones, of which more than 75% were detected only once. 7.5% to 9% of the sample is held by the ten biggest clonotypes.

This specimen comes from a study of cytotoxic CD8 clonotypes in ibrutinib-treated CLL (dated by TCRdb to the early 2020s). Regarding the complete study: The cohort had over ten relapsed/refractory and roughly 15 treatment-naive patients; 17 were IGHV unmutated. Of the roughly 86 people in the trial, about 27 had longitudinal samples available. Cryopreserved peripheral blood mononuclear cells were collected at three points: before therapy, at response, and at either sustained remission or disease progression. Response samples were obtained after a median of around 11 months of treatment, with a range of roughly 6 to 36 months. Patients were still on ibrutinib when every remission and progressive disease sample was collected. Responses were partial in 24 patients and complete in 2; after median 68 months follow-up, approximately 15 stayed in remission and 12 progressed. On average, each sample had hundreds of thousands of productive templates and 100,000 or so productive rearrangements.

Approximately 2 micrograms of genomic DNA were extracted from cryopreserved PBMCs for TCR beta library preparation. Longitudinal blood samples from CLL patients on ibrutinib monotherapy underwent high-throughput TCR beta sequencing. The patients took part in an open-label, single-center phase 2 trial of ibrutinib monotherapy. Study-level results and caveats: Baseline clonality was found to be higher than that of age-matched healthy donors and was strongly correlated with circulating CD8+ T-cell counts. Clonality increased at ibrutinib response, stayed stable in sustained remission, and fell back toward baseline at progression. Public clonotypes were found to be uncommon and were observed to contract or remain stable during treatment; the increase in clonality was shown to reflect expansion of private clonotypes at ibrutinib response. Sampling times were not matched between sustained-remission and progressing patients, and lymph node repertoires were not studied.

The sequence was obtained from a human donor with chronic lymphocytic leukemia. Here the sequenced sample was PBMCs, taken after 36 months of ibrutinib treatment.

In nucleotides, the sequence is TGCGCCAGCAGCTTCGGCTGGAGCACCGGGGAGCTGTTTTTT. The translation is CASSFGWSTGELFF. The rearranged segments are TRBV5-1 and TRBJ2-2; the D gene remains uncertain. Trimming removed 2 bases from V and 4 bases from J, leaving 9 bases between the germline ends. As encoded in the germline V gene, CDR1 is SGHRS while CDR2 is YFSETQ. The CDR3 spans 14 residues, from the cysteine through the phenylalanine. The only DNA kept is the CDR3, 42 bases in frame from the first base.